Listed below are T cell receptor beta chains from one sample, sequenced in a study of cytomegalovirus exposure and HLA in healthy donors. The table came from immunoSEQ multiplex PCR; TCRdb's copy has only in-frame clones and leaves some out. The sample has about 200,000 clones, 70% to 85% seen once. Sequenced input: PBMCs. Source of these receptors: a male donor in good health and CMV-seronegative. Each CDR3 is given with its conserved first and last residue. A D gene is named only where the DNA matches it firmly. Expanded clones are given a class, and other clones once, few, many or no size at all.

d_gene: .
v_gene: TRBV7-3
abundance: .
j_gene: TRBJ1-1
CDR3nt: TGTGCCAGCAGCTTGTCCCGGAACACTGAAGCTTTCTTT
CDR3aa: CASSLSRNTEAFF

d_gene: .
v_gene: TRBV5-1
abundance: few
j_gene: TRBJ1-1
CDR3nt: TGCGCCAGCAGCGCTGTGGACATGAGGAACACTGAAGCTTTCTTT
CDR3aa: CASSAVDMRNTEAFF

d_gene: .
v_gene: TRBV7-3
abundance: .
j_gene: TRBJ2-5
CDR3nt: TGTGCCAGCACAAGACACCCTCAAGAGACCCAGTACTTC
CDR3aa: CASTRHPQETQYF

d_gene: .
v_gene: TRBV7-6
abundance: .
j_gene: TRBJ2-1
CDR3nt: TGTGCCAGCAGCTTAACCCCCCAGAGGGAGCAGTTCTTC
CDR3aa: CASSLTPQREQFF

d_gene: .
v_gene: TRBV4-1
abundance: .
j_gene: TRBJ1-4
CDR3nt: TGCGCCAGCAGCGGGGGGGCGGCTAATGAAAAACTGTTTTTT
CDR3aa: CASSGGAANEKLFF

d_gene: .
v_gene: TRBV2
abundance: .
j_gene: TRBJ1-5
CDR3nt: TGTGCCAGCAGCTTGAGGGGGGGGGATAGCAATCAGCCCCAGCATTTT
CDR3aa: CASSLRGGDSNQPQHF

d_gene: .
v_gene: TRBV19
abundance: few
j_gene: TRBJ1-5
CDR3nt: TGTGCCAGTAGGACGACAGGAAGCAATCAGCCCCAGCATTTT
CDR3aa: CASRTTGSNQPQHF

d_gene: TRBD2
v_gene: TRBV2
abundance: .
j_gene: TRBJ2-7
CDR3nt: TGTGCCAGCAGTGGGGACAGGGGAGGGACTAGCGGGAGATGGTCCTACGAGCAGTACTTC
CDR3aa: CASSGDRGGTSGRWSYEQYF

d_gene: TRBD1
v_gene: TRBV7-3
abundance: few
j_gene: TRBJ2-2
CDR3nt: TGTGCCAGCAGCTTCACAGGGGGCGCTTCCGGGGAGCTGTTTTTT
CDR3aa: CASSFTGGASGELFF

d_gene: TRBD2
v_gene: TRBV6-1
abundance: .
j_gene: TRBJ2-1
CDR3nt: TGTGCCAGCAGTGAAGTAGGACTAGCACCCCATGAGCAGTTCTTC
CDR3aa: CASSEVGLAPHEQFF

d_gene: .
v_gene: TRBV25-1
abundance: .
j_gene: TRBJ1-4
CDR3nt: TGTGCCAGCAGTCCCCAAGTAGTGGGGGGAAGGGAAAAACTGTTTTTT
CDR3aa: CASSPQVVGGREKLFF

d_gene: .
v_gene: TRBV5-4
abundance: .
j_gene: TRBJ1-4
CDR3nt: TGTGCCAGCAGCTTGGGGGCTATTAATGAAAAACTGTTTTTT
CDR3aa: CASSLGAINEKLFF

d_gene: .
v_gene: TRBV28
abundance: .
j_gene: TRBJ2-3
CDR3nt: TGTGCCAGCAGTCCCTGGGGCGCGAGCACAGATACGCAGTATTTT
CDR3aa: CASSPWGASTDTQYF

d_gene: .
v_gene: TRBV11-2
abundance: .
j_gene: TRBJ2-2
CDR3nt: TGTGCCAGCAGCGCCAGGACTGGGATTAACACCGGGGAGCTGTTTTTT
CDR3aa: CASSARTGINTGELFF

d_gene: TRBD1
v_gene: TRBV4-2
abundance: .
j_gene: TRBJ2-7
CDR3nt: TGTGCCAGCAGCCAAGGGGGACAGGGTGGCGAGCAGTACTTC
CDR3aa: CASSQGGQGGEQYF

d_gene: .
v_gene: TRBV5-1
abundance: .
j_gene: TRBJ2-2
CDR3nt: TGCGCCTCTGGACTGGCGAACACCGGGGAGCTGTTTTTT
CDR3aa: CASGLANTGELFF

d_gene: TRBD1
v_gene: TRBV20-1
abundance: .
j_gene: TRBJ1-2
CDR3nt: TGCAGTGCTCCCCAGGGGGCGGACTACACCTTC
CDR3aa: CSAPQGADYTF

d_gene: TRBD1
v_gene: TRBV27
abundance: few
j_gene: TRBJ1-4
CDR3nt: TGTGCCAGCAGCCCTAGGCACAGGGGAGAAAAACTGTTTTTT
CDR3aa: CASSPRHRGEKLFF

d_gene: .
v_gene: TRBV19
abundance: .
j_gene: TRBJ2-7
CDR3nt: TGTGCCAGTAGTATCCAGGGTTACGAGCAGTACTTC
CDR3aa: CASSIQGYEQYF

d_gene: TRBD2
v_gene: TRBV19
abundance: .
j_gene: TRBJ2-1
CDR3nt: TGTGCCAGTTCCCCTAGCGGGAGGGCCTACAATGAGCAGTTCTTC
CDR3aa: CASSPSGRAYNEQFF

d_gene: .
v_gene: TRBV5-1
abundance: once
j_gene: TRBJ2-5
CDR3nt: TGCGCCAGCAGCGTACCTGAGGAGACCCAGTACTTC
CDR3aa: CASSVPEETQYF

d_gene: TRBD2
v_gene: TRBV28
abundance: .
j_gene: TRBJ2-3
CDR3nt: TGTGCCAGCAGTTCCCATTTAGCGGGAGCGGCGCAGTATTTT
CDR3aa: CASSSHLAGAAQYF

d_gene: TRBD1
v_gene: TRBV30
abundance: medium-sized
j_gene: TRBJ2-2
CDR3nt: TGTGCCTGGGGACAGGGATCCGGGGAGCTGTTTTTT
CDR3aa: CAWGQGSGELFF

d_gene: .
v_gene: TRBV18
abundance: .
j_gene: TRBJ1-5
CDR3nt: TGTGCCAGCTCACGTGAGACAGCCCGCAATCAGCCCCAGCATTTT
CDR3aa: CASSRETARNQPQHF

d_gene: TRBD1
v_gene: TRBV9
abundance: .
j_gene: TRBJ2-5
CDR3nt: TGTGCCAGCAGCGTTGGACAGGTTTCAACTCAAGAGACCCAGTACTTC
CDR3aa: CASSVGQVSTQETQYF

d_gene: TRBD2
v_gene: TRBV19
abundance: .
j_gene: TRBJ2-3
CDR3nt: TGTGCCAGTAGTACAGAGCCCGGACTAGCGGGAGGCACAGATACGCAGTATTTT
CDR3aa: CASSTEPGLAGGTDTQYF

d_gene: .
v_gene: TRBV9
abundance: .
j_gene: TRBJ2-1
CDR3nt: TGTGCCAGCAGCGTAGGACATCTAGGGGTCAATGAGCAGTTCTTC
CDR3aa: CASSVGHLGVNEQFF

d_gene: .
v_gene: TRBV10-3
abundance: .
j_gene: TRBJ1-4
CDR3nt: TGTGCCATCAGTGAGACCCTGAGAGTTGCAACTAATGAAAAACTGTTTTTT
CDR3aa: CAISETLRVATNEKLFF

d_gene: .
v_gene: TRBV30
abundance: few
j_gene: TRBJ1-1
CDR3nt: TGTGCCTGGAGGATACAGGGTTATGAAGCTTTCTTT
CDR3aa: CAWRIQGYEAFF

d_gene: .
v_gene: TRBV5-4
abundance: .
j_gene: TRBJ2-5
CDR3nt: TGTGCCAGCAGCGGACCGGACGGAGGCCAAGAGACCCAGTACTTC
CDR3aa: CASSGPDGGQETQYF

d_gene: .
v_gene: TRBV5-1
abundance: .
j_gene: TRBJ2-5
CDR3nt: TGCGCCAGCAGCTTGGTTCGGGAGACCCAGTACTTC
CDR3aa: CASSLVRETQYF

d_gene: .
v_gene: TRBV2
abundance: .
j_gene: TRBJ2-3
CDR3nt: TGTGCCAGCAGTGCCATTAGAGGTAGCACAGATACGCAGTATTTT
CDR3aa: CASSAIRGSTDTQYF

d_gene: .
v_gene: TRBV5-1
abundance: .
j_gene: TRBJ2-3
CDR3nt: TGCGCCAGCACCATGCTGGGACTTGTAGATACGCAGTATTTT
CDR3aa: CASTMLGLVDTQYF